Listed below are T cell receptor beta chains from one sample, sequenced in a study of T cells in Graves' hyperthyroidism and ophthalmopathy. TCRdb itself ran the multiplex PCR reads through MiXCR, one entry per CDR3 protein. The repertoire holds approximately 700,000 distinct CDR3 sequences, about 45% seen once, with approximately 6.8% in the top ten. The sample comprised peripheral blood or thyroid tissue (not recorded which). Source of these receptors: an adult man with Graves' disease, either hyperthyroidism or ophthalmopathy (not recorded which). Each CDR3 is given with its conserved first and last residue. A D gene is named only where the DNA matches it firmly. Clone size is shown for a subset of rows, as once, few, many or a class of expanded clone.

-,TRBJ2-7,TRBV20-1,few,TGCAGTGGGGGGGTTCTAGCGAGGGGCGAGCAGTACTTC,CSGGVLARGEQYF
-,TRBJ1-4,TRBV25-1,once,TGTGCCAGCAGCAAATGGGGGTCCGATAATGAAAAACTGTTTTTT,CASSKWGSDNEKLFF
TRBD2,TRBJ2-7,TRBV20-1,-,TGCAGTGCTAGAGATTTTTCGCGTTTCGTTAGCGGGACCTACGAGCAGTACTTC,CSARDFSRFVSGTYEQYF
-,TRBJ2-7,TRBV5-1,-,TGCGCCAGCAGCTTGGGGCCGGGACCCCCCTCCTACGAGCAGTACTTC,CASSLGPGPPSYEQYF
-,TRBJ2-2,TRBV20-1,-,TGCAGTGCCACTCCTAGCACCGGGGAGCTGTTTTTT,CSATPSTGELFF
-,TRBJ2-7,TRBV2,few,TGTGCCAGCAGTGAATGGGAGCGGGCCAGCTCCTACGAGCAGTACTTC,CASSEWERASSYEQYF
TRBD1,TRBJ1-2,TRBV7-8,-,TGTGCCAGCAGCCCGAATACCCGGGACAGGGAAGATAGCGGCTACACCTTC,CASSPNTRDREDSGYTF
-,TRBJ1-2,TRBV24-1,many,TGTGCCACCAGTGATTTTGAGTCGGGGGGTGGCTACACCTTC,CATSDFESGGGYTF
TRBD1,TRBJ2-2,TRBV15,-,TGTGCCACCAGCAGGACAGGGGTAGGGGAGCTGTTTTTT,CATSRTGVGELFF
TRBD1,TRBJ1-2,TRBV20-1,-,TGCAGTGCCACAGGGGACGTCTATGGCTACACCTTC,CSATGDVYGYTF
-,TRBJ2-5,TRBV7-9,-,TGTGCCAGCAGCTTCCAGGGCAGCGGCCAAGAGACCCAGTACTTC,CASSFQGSGQETQYF
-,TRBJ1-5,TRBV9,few,TGTGCCAGCAGCGTAGCAGGGTATGACAATCAGCCCCAGCATTTT,CASSVAGYDNQPQHF
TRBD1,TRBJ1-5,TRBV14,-,TGCGCCAGCAGCCAAGGGACAGGGGAAGATAGCAATCAGCCCCAGCATTTT,CASSQGTGEDSNQPQHF
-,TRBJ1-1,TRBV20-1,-,TGCAGTGCTAGAGAACCTACAGGGAACACTGAAGCTTTCTTT,CSAREPTGNTEAFF
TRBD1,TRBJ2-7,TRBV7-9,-,TGTGCCAGCAGCTTAGGGGACAGGACCCACGAGCAGTACTTC,CASSLGDRTHEQYF
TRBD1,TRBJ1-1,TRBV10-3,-,TGTGCCATCGGGGGGACAGGGTTGGAGGCTTTCTTT,CAIGGTGLEAFF
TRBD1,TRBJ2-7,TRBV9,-,TGTGCCAGCAGCAAAGCGACAGGGACCCACGAGCAGTACTTC,CASSKATGTHEQYF
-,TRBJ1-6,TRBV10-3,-,TGTGCCATCAGTCCGAAAGGCGTACACTTT,CAISPKGVHF
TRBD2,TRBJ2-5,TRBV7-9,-,TGTGCCAGCAGCTTAGGGGCGGGGGGAGCCAGGGAAGAGACCCAGTACTTC,CASSLGAGGAREETQYF
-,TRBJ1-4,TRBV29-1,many,TGCAGCGTTCCTGGGCCGCTTAATGAAAAACTGTTTTTT,CSVPGPLNEKLFF
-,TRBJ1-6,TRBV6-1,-,TGTGCCAGCAGGCCCCGGGAGGGGAATAATTCACCCCTCCACTTT,CASRPREGNNSPLHF
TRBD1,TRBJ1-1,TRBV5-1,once,TGCGCCAGCAGCACTACAGGGGAAGGGAACACTGAAGCTTTCTTT,CASSTTGEGNTEAFF
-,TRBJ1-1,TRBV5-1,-,TGCGCCAGCAGACAAACTGACGACCTTGAAGCTTTCTTT,CASRQTDDLEAFF
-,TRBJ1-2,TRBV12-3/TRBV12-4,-,TGTGCCAGCAGTTTACCCGACAGGCATCTCTTTAGCTACACCTTC,CASSLPDRHLFSYTF
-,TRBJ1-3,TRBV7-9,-,TGTGCCAGCAGTCTTCAAGACACTTCCTCTGGAAACACCATATATTTT,CASSLQDTSSGNTIYF
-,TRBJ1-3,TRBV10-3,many,TGTGCCATCAAGGGGGAAGCTGGAAACACCATATATTTT,CAIKGEAGNTIYF
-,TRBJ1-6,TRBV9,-,TGTGCCAGCAGCGTGGGGTTTAATCAGCCCCTCCACTTT,CASSVGFNQPLHF
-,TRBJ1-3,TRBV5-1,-,TGCGCCAGCAGCTTGGCCGACTACATGAACACCATATATTTT,CASSLADYMNTIYF
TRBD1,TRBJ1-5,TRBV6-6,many,TGTGCCAGCAGTCCGGGACAGGGGAGCAATCAGCCCCAGCATTTT,CASSPGQGSNQPQHF
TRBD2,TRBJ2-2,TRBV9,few,TGTGCCAGCAGCGGGAATATAGCGGGGGGTAACACCGGGGAGCTGTTTTTT,CASSGNIAGGNTGELFF
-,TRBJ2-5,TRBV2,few,TGTGCCAGCAGTGAAGCGCAGATCTACCAAACAGGGAAAGAGACCCAGTACTTC,CASSEAQIYQTGKETQYF
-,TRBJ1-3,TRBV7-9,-,TGTGCCAGCATCGGAGGAGGAAACACCATATATTTT,CASIGGGNTIYF
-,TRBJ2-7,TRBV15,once,TGTGCCACCAGCAGTGAAGTACCACACTCCTACGAGCAGTACTTC,CATSSEVPHSYEQYF
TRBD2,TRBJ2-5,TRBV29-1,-,TGCAGCGTCGACGGACTAGCGGGAGCAATGGAGACCCAGTACTTC,CSVDGLAGAMETQYF
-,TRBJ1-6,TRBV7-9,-,TGTGCCAGCAGCTTAGGGGGTATGGGATCACCCCTCCACTTT,CASSLGGMGSPLHF